Listed here are 15 T cell receptor beta chains from one sample, sequenced in a study of T cells in Graves' hyperthyroidism and ophthalmopathy. Amplified regions were TCR beta CDR3 sequences from RNA transcripts. The HTBI set primed first-round TCR CDR3 RT-PCR. MiXCR, run by TCRdb on the multiplex PCR reads, gives a single entry per CDR3 protein. Of roughly 800,000 distinct CDR3 sequences listed, over 35% are singletons. Sequenced material: blood. The source is a man aged 18-30 years with Graves' hyperthyroidism.

This clonotype was observed a few times. This chain links TRBV6-6 with TRBJ1-5; D ambiguous. V lost 6 bases and J lost 6, with 12 bases in between. The germline CDR1 and CDR2 sequences are MNHNY and SVGAGI (reference sequence). This CDR3 has 13 residues. CDR3 loop: CASSPPDPQPQHF. CDR3 DNA: TGTGCCAGCAGCCCCCCTGATCCTCAGCCCCAGCATTTT.

This clonotype was seen many times. The gene calls are TRBV10-3 and TRBJ2-2; D gene unclear. The V gene's germline CDR1 is ENHRY and CDR2 SYGVKD. V was cut by 4 bases and J by 1 base, with 7 bases left in between. The CDR3 is 14 amino acids. CDR3 nucleotide sequence: TGTGCCATCAGTGCGGGTCAGAACACCGGGGAGCTGTTTTTT. As protein: CAISAGQNTGELFF.

This clonotype was counted between two and nine times. The rearrangement links TRBV7-8 to TRBJ2-7; the match to TRBD1 covers 9 bases. J lost 2 bases, V lost 4 bases, and 9 bases had no gene match. Looked up from germline, CDR1 is SGHVS and CDR2 is FQNEAQ. The CDR3 contains 16 residues. CDR3: CASSSQPGQGTYEQYF. The DNA for the CDR3 is TGTGCCAGCAGCTCACAACCGGGACAGGGAACCTACGAGCAGTACTTC.

Many counts were recorded for this clonotype. The chain combines TRBV19 with TRBJ1-6, with 7 bases identical to TRBD1. The CDR3 covers 14 residues. Per the germline V gene, CDR1 is LNHDA and CDR2 is SQIVND (reference sequence). The junction had 10 bases not matched to a gene; V was cut back by 6 bases and J by 11 bases. CDR3 in amino acids: CASRSGRGKAPLHF. The CDR3 nucleotides are TGTGCCAGTAGATCCGGCAGGGGGAAGGCACCCCTCCACTTT. Supplemented by reference TRBV19 and TRBJ1-6, the full variable domain reads DGGITQSPKYLFRKEGQNVTLSCEQNLNHDAMYWYRQDPGQGLRLIYYSQIVNDFQKGDIAEGYSVSREKKESFPLTVTSAQKNPTAFYLCASRSGRGKAPLHFGNGTRLTVT.

The chain employs TRBV10-3 and TRBJ2-3, with 8 nucleotides matching TRBD2. The ends lost 0 bases at V and 2 bases at J; junction bases unmatched: 4. Germline CDR1 reads ENHRY; CDR2 reads SYGVKD. There are 16 residues in the CDR3. CDR3 in DNA: TGTGCCATCAGTGAGTCGGTCGGGAGGGCCACAGATACGCAGTATTTT. Its protein is CAISESVGRATDTQYF.

About this clonotype itself: Sequence at one end of the junction differs from germline and may be a read error. This chain connects TRBV7-2 to TRBJ1-1; 9 bases map to TRBD1. Per germline, CDR1 SGHTA and CDR2 FQGNSA. The CDR3 loop spans 15 amino acids. As DNA, the CDR3 is TGTGCCAGCAGCCTTCAGGGACAGGGAAATACTGAAACTTTCTTT. This gives the protein CASSLQGQGNTETFF.

The chain uses TRBV29-1 and TRBJ1-2, with 9 bases aligning to TRBD1. V gave up 4 bases and J gave up 8 bases; unmatched junction bases: 8. Germline V gives CDR1 SQVTM, CDR2 ANQGSEA. The CDR3 is 13 residues long. The CDR3 loop is CSVVGQGKRGYTF. The CDR3 DNA reads TGCAGCGTTGTGGGACAGGGAAAGAGAGGCTACACCTTC.

This clonotype was counted ten times or more. This sequence joins TRBV19 and TRBJ2-6; D is undetermined. The CDR3 is made up of 14 amino acids. Germline values: CDR1 LNHDA, CDR2 SQIVND (reference sequence). V lost 6 bases to trimming and J lost 0 bases, with 6 bases between them. DNA of the CDR3: TGTGCCAGTAGAATGACCTCTGGGGCCAACGTCCTGACTTTC. Translating gives CASRMTSGANVLTF.

This clonotype was seen repeatedly, ten times or more. The chain links TRBV29-1 to TRBJ1-5; 8 nucleotides align to TRBD1. This CDR3 has 14 residues. J was trimmed by 0 bases and V by 6 bases; bases with no gene match: 4. The germline gives CDR1 SQVTM, CDR2 ANQGSEA. The CDR3 loop reads CSVKGQGSNQPQHF. The DNA of the CDR3 is TGCAGCGTCAAAGGACAGGGTAGCAATCAGCCCCAGCATTTT.

J is TRBJ1-2 and V is TRBV19; no reliable D call. V lost 9 bases to trimming and J lost 6 bases, with 20 bases between them. The CDR3 sequence is 14 residues long. Germline V gene data show CDR1 as LNHDA and CDR2 as SQIVND (reference sequence). CDR3 protein: CASSVTPPSDGYTF. The CDR3 DNA reads as TGTGCCAGCAGTGTGACTCCCCCGAGTGATGGCTACACCTTC.

With respect to this clonotype: Just one base apart from a much larger clone, this may be a read error. The V and J genes are TRBV29-1 and TRBJ2-2; D unresolved. The CDR3 sequence is 13 residues long. Germline CDR1 reads SQVTM; CDR2 reads ANQGSEA. The CDR3 sequence: CSVDSGGTVELFF. In DNA form, the CDR3 reads TGCAGCGTTGACTCGGGCGGCACCGTGGAGCTGTTTTTT.

The rearrangement links TRBV9 to TRBJ2-5; 8 nucleotides align to TRBD1. J lost 1 base, V lost 5 bases, and 7 bases had no gene match. This CDR3 is 15 amino acids long. Germline CDR1 and CDR2: SGDLS and YYNGEE. The CDR3 DNA follows: TGTGCCAGCAGAGCAGGGACAGGCGCCCAAGAGACCCAGTACTTC. Encoded protein: CASRAGTGAQETQYF.

The V gene is TRBV5-4, the J gene TRBJ2-7; no definite D call. The V end was cut by 1 base, the J end by 6 bases, with 14 bases between. The CDR3 consists of 14 residues. CDR1 is SGHNT, CDR2 YYREEE, per germline (reference sequence). The CDR3 DNA sequence: TGTGCCAGCAGCTTGAGTTTTGGTCCGCCCGAGCAGTACTTC. It codes for CASSLSFGPPEQYF.

This clonotype was recorded many times. V and J are TRBV29-1 and TRBJ1-1, with D hard to call. The CDR3 has 12 amino acids. Germline values: CDR1 SQVTM, CDR2 ANQGSEA. V lost 4 bases and J 5 bases, leaving 11 bases between the germline ends. Here the CDR3 DNA reads TGCAGCGTTGGACAAGGGATGACTGAAGCTTTCTTT. Encoded protein: CSVGQGMTEAFF. Using reference TRBV29-1 and TRBJ1-1 for the parts outside the CDR3, the full variable domain is SAVISQKPSRDICQRGTSLTIQCQVDSQVTMMFWYRQQPGQSLTLIATANQGSEATYESGFVIDKFPISRPNLTFSTLTVSNMSPEDSSIYLCSVGQGMTEAFFGQGTRLTVV.

The chain uses TRBV7-2 and TRBJ1-2; D might be TRBD1 (5 bases). Per the germline V gene, CDR1 is SGHTA and CDR2 is FQGNSA. The CDR3 covers 13 residues. V was pared by 4 bases and J by 8 bases, with 14 bases between. CDR3 protein: CASSSGPYRGYTF. CDR3 nucleotide sequence: TGTGCCAGCAGCTCAGGGCCTTATCGAGGCTACACCTTC.